This is a list of T cell receptor beta chains from one sample in a study of blood T cell repertoires in COVID-19. Generated by immunoSEQ multiplex PCR, the TCRdb table keeps only in-frame clones and is missing some. The sample gives 350,000 or so clones, roughly 87% of which show up once; 0.9% to 1.2% is in the top ten. Sequenced input: PBMCs or T cells enriched from blood (not recorded which). These receptors were taken from a woman aged 30 to 39 who had recovered from COVID-19. Both conserved end residues are part of each CDR3. The D gene is left open where the match is weak. Some rows have no size entry. The others give once, few or many, or a class for an expanded clone.

D gene | J gene | V gene | clone size | CDR3 protein | CDR3 DNA
TRBD2 | TRBJ2-2 | TRBV7-7 | NA | CASSFGGGADTGELFF | TGTGCCAGCAGCTTCGGCGGGGGGGCGGACACCGGGGAGCTGTTTTTT
TRBD1 | TRBJ2-5 | TRBV18 | once | CASSPGTGGRETQYF | TGTGCCAGCTCACCAGGGACAGGGGGGAGAGAGACCCAGTACTTC
TRBD2 | TRBJ2-1 | TRBV29-1 | NA | CSAKKRGDYNEQFF | TGCAGCGCCAAGAAGCGGGGGGACTACAATGAGCAGTTCTTC
NA | TRBJ1-1 | TRBV18 | NA | CASSPNTGNTEAFF | TGTGCCAGCTCACCAAACACAGGGAACACTGAAGCTTTCTTT
NA | TRBJ1-1 | TRBV10-3 | NA | CAISSEGTEAFF | TGTGCCATCAGCTCCGAGGGCACTGAAGCTTTCTTT
NA | TRBJ1-1 | TRBV4-3 | NA | CASSQGRRSTEAFF | TGCGCCAGCAGCCAAGGGAGACGGAGCACTGAAGCTTTCTTT
NA | TRBJ1-2 | TRBV11-2 | NA | CASSLGQLESYTF | TGTGCCAGCAGCTTAGGACAGCTTGAGAGCTACACCTTC
NA | TRBJ1-6 | TRBV7-2 | NA | CASSLGRGISYNSPLHF | TGTGCCAGCAGCTTAGGCCGGGGAATCTCCTATAATTCACCCCTCCACTTT
TRBD2 | TRBJ2-5 | TRBV15 | NA | CATSRGGSGEWKTQYF | TGTGCCACCAGCAGAGGGGGGAGCGGGGAGTGGAAGACCCAGTACTTC
NA | TRBJ1-2 | TRBV28 | NA | CASSQGGYGYTF | TGTGCCAGCAGTCAGGGAGGGTATGGCTACACCTTC
TRBD1 | TRBJ2-7 | TRBV6-5 | NA | CASRPGQGAYEQYF | TGTGCCAGCAGGCCGGGACAGGGGGCCTACGAGCAGTACTTC
TRBD1 | TRBJ2-7 | TRBV28 | NA | CASSSRTGYESYEQYF | TGTGCCAGCAGTTCACGGACAGGGTACGAGTCCTACGAGCAGTACTTC
NA | TRBJ2-3 | TRBV28 | once | CASSFPRGTDTQYF | TGTGCCAGCAGTTTCCCCAGGGGCACAGATACGCAGTATTTT
NA | TRBJ1-6 | TRBV7-9 | few | CASSPGGGVSPLHF | TGTGCCAGCAGCCCGGGCGGGGGAGTTTCACCCCTCCACTTT
TRBD1 | TRBJ2-2 | TRBV5-1 | NA | CASSPDRATGELFF | TGCGCCAGCAGCCCAGACAGGGCAACCGGGGAGCTGTTTTTT
NA | TRBJ2-3 | TRBV19 | NA | CASSQLPSTDTQYF | TGTGCCAGTAGTCAGTTACCTAGCACAGATACGCAGTATTTT
NA | TRBJ2-6 | TRBV18 | NA | CASSPQSSGANVLTF | TGTGCCAGCTCACCACAGAGCTCTGGGGCCAACGTCCTGACTTTC
NA | TRBJ1-3 | TRBV6-1 | NA | CASSEQNSGNTIYF | TGTGCCAGCAGTGAACAGAATTCTGGAAACACCATATATTTT
TRBD1 | TRBJ1-5 | TRBV2 | NA | CASSGQGPQPQHF | TGTGCCAGCAGCGGACAGGGGCCTCAGCCCCAGCATTTT
TRBD1 | TRBJ2-2 | TRBV5-4 | NA | CASSLGDSNTGELFF | TGTGCCAGCAGCTTGGGGGACAGCAACACCGGGGAGCTGTTTTTT
NA | TRBJ1-4 | TRBV6-5 | NA | CASSQANEKLFF | TGTGCCAGTTCACAGGCTAATGAAAAACTGTTTTTT
NA | TRBJ1-5 | TRBV4-1 | NA | CASSQVGTSNQPQHF | TGCGCCAGCAGCCAAGTCGGGACAAGCAATCAGCCCCAGCATTTT
TRBD1 | TRBJ1-2 | TRBV7-9 | NA | CASSLRRGRYYGYTF | TGTGCCAGCAGCTTACGGAGGGGGCGGTACTATGGCTACACCTTC
NA | TRBJ2-7 | TRBV7-2 | NA | CASSLFARQGRSYEQYF | TGTGCCAGCAGCTTATTTGCCCGGCAGGGGCGATCCTACGAGCAGTACTTC
NA | TRBJ1-6 | TRBV27 | NA | CASSLWTDSPLHF | TGTGCCAGCAGTTTATGGACAGATTCACCCCTCCACTTT
TRBD1 | TRBJ1-5 | TRBV11-2 | NA | CASSLGDRGDQPQHF | TGTGCCAGCAGCTTGGGAGACAGGGGAGATCAGCCCCAGCATTTT
TRBD1 | TRBJ2-6 | TRBV9 | NA | CASSATGGGANVLTF | TGTGCCAGCAGCGCTACAGGGGGAGGGGCCAACGTCCTGACTTTC
NA | TRBJ2-3 | TRBV18 | NA | CASSPEQGLRDTQYF | TGTGCCAGCTCACCAGAGCAGGGGCTTAGGGATACGCAGTATTTT
TRBD1 | TRBJ2-4 | TRBV5-1 | NA | CASSQGQGGGKNIQYF | TGCGCCAGCAGCCAGGGACAGGGGGGAGGCAAAAACATTCAGTACTTC
TRBD1 | TRBJ2-3 | TRBV6-2/TRBV6-3 | NA | CASSLQGALRDTQYF | TGTGCCAGCAGTCTACAGGGGGCCTTAAGAGATACGCAGTATTTT
TRBD1 | TRBJ1-5 | TRBV7-2 | NA | CASSLGGQGPRQPQHF | TGTGCCAGCAGCTTAGGGGGACAGGGGCCCAGGCAGCCCCAGCATTTT
NA | TRBJ1-1 | TRBV28 | NA | CASSFLRPGLRDTEAFF | TGTGCCAGCAGTTTCCTCAGACCGGGGTTAAGGGACACTGAAGCTTTCTTT